This record covers a single TCR beta chain. The data are from a study of CD8 T cells in Susac syndrome. Trimming stripped 3 bases from V and 5 bases from J, with 13 bases between. This CDR3 comprises 14 residues. Looked up from germline, CDR1 is MNHEY and CDR2 is SVGAGI. After extraction with the RNeasy kit, about 0.45 to 1 ug of the RNA was reverse transcribed using random hexamers. TCRdb independently ran MiXCR on the immunoSEQ multiplex PCR reads; one entry per CDR3 protein. This table has tens of thousands of distinct CDR3 sequences, 90% to 97% appearing once. This TCR was sampled from a human donor with Susac syndrome. The chain recombines TRBV6-5 with TRBJ1-1; D is uncertain. Sequencing input: CD8+ T cells from PBMCs. The CDR3 loop reads CASSYGEGQTEAFF. The CDR3 nucleotides read TGTGCCAGCAGTTATGGAGAGGGTCAGACTGAAGCTTTCTTT.